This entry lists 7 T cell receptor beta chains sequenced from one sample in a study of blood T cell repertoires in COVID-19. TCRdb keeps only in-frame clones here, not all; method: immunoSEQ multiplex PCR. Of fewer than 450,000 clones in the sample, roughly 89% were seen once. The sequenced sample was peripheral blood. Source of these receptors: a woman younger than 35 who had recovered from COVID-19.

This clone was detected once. The CDR3 sequence: CASSTQRAANYGYTF. The CDR3, as DNA: TGTGCCAGCAGTACTCAGAGGGCGGCTAACTATGGCTACACCTTC. V gene TRBV28 combines with J gene TRBJ1-2; D is unclear. Trimming cost V 5 bases and J 0 bases, with 13 bases left between them. Germline-derived CDR1 and CDR2 are MDHEN and SYDVKM. This CDR3 comprises 15 residues.

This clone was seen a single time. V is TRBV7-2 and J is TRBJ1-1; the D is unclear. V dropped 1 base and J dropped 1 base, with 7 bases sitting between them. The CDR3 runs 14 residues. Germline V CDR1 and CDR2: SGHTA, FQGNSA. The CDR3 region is CASSLVRGNTEAFF. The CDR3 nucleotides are TGTGCCAGCAGCTTAGTGCGGGGGAACACTGAAGCTTTCTTT.

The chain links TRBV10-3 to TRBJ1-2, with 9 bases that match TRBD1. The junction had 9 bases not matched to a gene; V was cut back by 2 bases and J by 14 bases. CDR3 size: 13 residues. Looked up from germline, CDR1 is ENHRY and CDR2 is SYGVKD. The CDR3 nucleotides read TGTGCCATCAGTGAGAGGACAGGGGACTCTTCGACCTTC. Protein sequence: CAISERTGDSSTF.

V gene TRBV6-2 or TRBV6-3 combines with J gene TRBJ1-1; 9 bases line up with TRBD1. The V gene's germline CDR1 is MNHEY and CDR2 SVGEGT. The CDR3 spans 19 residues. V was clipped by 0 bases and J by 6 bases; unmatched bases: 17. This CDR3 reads CASSYSTGTGIGSGPEAFF. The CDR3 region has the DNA TGTGCCAGCAGTTACTCCACCGGGACAGGGATTGGCAGTGGGCCTGAAGCTTTCTTT.

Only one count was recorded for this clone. CDR3 in amino acids: CATSEVLAGGGELFF. CDR3 bases: TGTGCCACCAGTGAGGTACTAGCGGGAGGCGGGGAGCTGTTTTTT. The V call is TRBV24-1, the J call TRBJ2-2, with TRBD2 matching over 12 bases. Germline CDR1 KGHDR, CDR2 SFDVKD. The length of the CDR3 is 15 residues. Trimming cost V 4 bases and J 7 bases; bases outside gene matches: 3.

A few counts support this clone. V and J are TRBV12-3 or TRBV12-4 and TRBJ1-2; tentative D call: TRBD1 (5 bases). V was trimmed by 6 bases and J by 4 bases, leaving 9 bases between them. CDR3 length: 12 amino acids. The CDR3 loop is CASRDRIYGYTF. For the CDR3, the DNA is TGTGCCAGCAGAGACAGAATCTATGGCTACACCTTC.

In nucleotides, the CDR3 is TGTGCCAGCAGCCAAAGGGCCGGCAGGGCCTTGAACACTGAAGCTTTCTTT. Amino acid sequence: CASSQRAGRALNTEAFF. V and J are TRBV3-1 (or the pseudogene TRBV3-2) and TRBJ1-1; a weak D match, TRBD1 (5 bases). The germline CDR1 and CDR2 sequences are LGHDT and YNNKEL (reference sequence). Trimming stripped 2 bases from V and 0 bases from J, with 16 bases between. The CDR3 covers 17 residues.